These 3 T cell receptor beta chains were all obtained from the same sample, sequenced in a study of T-cell reconstitution after alpha-beta-depleted transplantation in children. It was with unique molecular identifiers that the TCRbeta library was prepared. One entry per CDR3 protein, called by TCRdb with MiXCR from the PCR reads. The sample holds hundreds of thousands of distinct CDR3 sequences, around an eighth seen once. Sequencing was performed on PBMCs from the stem cell graft donor, taken from the stem cell graft. These receptors originate from a human donor who donated a stem cell graft to a child with combined immunodeficiency.

The sample holds a few counts of this clonotype. CDR3 nucleotides: TGCAGCGTTGTGGAGGGCTACGAGCAGTACTTC. As protein: CSVVEGYEQYF. The chain uses TRBV29-1 and TRBJ2-7; TRBD2 might be the D (6 bases). This CDR3 region has 11 residues. Looked up from germline, CDR1 is SQVTM and CDR2 is ANQGSEA. V dropped 4 bases and J dropped 3 bases, with 7 bases sitting between them.

This clonotype was seen at least ten times. V gene TRBV10-3 combines with J gene TRBJ1-1; D remains ambiguous. The V gene lost 6 bases and the J gene lost 8 bases, with 13 bases spanning the gap. CDR3 length equals 12 residues. Germline values: CDR1 ENHRY, CDR2 SYGVKD. CDR3 nucleotide sequence: TGTGCCATCAGCCCCGGGGATCGCGAAGCTTTCTTT. It codes for CAISPGDREAFF.

This clonotype was observed a handful of times. This rearrangement joins TRBV14 to TRBJ2-3, with TRBD2 as a possible D gene (5 bases). The CDR3 sequence is 15 residues long. Trimming removed 5 bases from V and 0 bases from J, with 12 bases in between. CDR1 and CDR2 from the germline V gene are SGHDN and FVKESK. This CDR3 is CASSGFGGSTDTQYF. The CDR3, as DNA: TGTGCCAGCAGCGGCTTTGGCGGGAGCACAGATACGCAGTATTTT.